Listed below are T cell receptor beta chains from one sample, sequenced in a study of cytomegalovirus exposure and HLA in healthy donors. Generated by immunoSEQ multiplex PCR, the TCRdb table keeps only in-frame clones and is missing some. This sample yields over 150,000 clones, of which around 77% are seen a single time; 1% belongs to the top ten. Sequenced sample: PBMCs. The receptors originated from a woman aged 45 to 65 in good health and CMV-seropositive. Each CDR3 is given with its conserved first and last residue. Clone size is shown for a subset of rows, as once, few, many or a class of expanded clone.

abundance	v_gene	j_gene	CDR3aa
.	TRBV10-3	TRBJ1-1	CAMARGGRTEAFF
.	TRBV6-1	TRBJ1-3	CASWSGGGNTIYF
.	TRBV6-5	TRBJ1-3	CASSSYPGLSGNTIYF
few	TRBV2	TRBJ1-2	CASSLQGWVGYGYTF
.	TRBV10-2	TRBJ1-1	CASSLGRAEAFF
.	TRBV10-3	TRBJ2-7	CAISEVDRGPHEQYF
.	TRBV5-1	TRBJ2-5	CASSFSSGRGHPQETQYF
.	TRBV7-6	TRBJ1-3	CASSLAQTGRSGNTIYF
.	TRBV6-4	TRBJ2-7	CASRRDRVTYEQYF
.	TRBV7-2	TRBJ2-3	CASSLVGGRGTDTQYF
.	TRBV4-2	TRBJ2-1	CASSQASGGSYNEQFF
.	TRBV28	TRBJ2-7	CASTPSGQRDYEQYF
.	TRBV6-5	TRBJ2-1	CASTRQGTPYNEQFF
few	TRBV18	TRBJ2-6	CASSPAGGANGANVLTF
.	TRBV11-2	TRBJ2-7	CASSHSSRGRLFGSYEQYF
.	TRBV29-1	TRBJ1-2	CSVVWEEGYGYTF
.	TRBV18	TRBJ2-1	CASSPGGKRNEQFF
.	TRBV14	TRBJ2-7	CASSHTKGQRGDSYEQYF
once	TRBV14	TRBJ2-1	CASSQWTGGNEQFF
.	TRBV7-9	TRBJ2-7	CASSLSARTYEQYF
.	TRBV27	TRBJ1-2	CASSSIGTGEGYTF
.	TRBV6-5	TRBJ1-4	CASSYMGTSEKLFF
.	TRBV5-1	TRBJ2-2	CASSSGQGSGELFF
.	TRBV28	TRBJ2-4	CASSLASKNIQYF
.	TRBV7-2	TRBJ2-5	CASSPYQEAQYF
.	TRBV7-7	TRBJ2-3	CASSTDRVDTQYF
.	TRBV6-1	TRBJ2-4	CASSSGTGKNIQYF
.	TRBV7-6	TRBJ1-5	CASSSAGLNQPQHF
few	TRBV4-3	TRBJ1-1	CASSQEVRGTEAFF